This passage covers 32 T cell receptor beta chains from one sample sequenced in a study of T cells in Graves' hyperthyroidism and ophthalmopathy (dated by TCRdb to about 2019). The library was obtained by multiplex PCR. The reads were generated on an Illumina HiSeq 2000. Amplification of TCR beta CDR3 regions was carried out from RNA transcripts. A first-round RT-PCR of the TCR CDR3 used the HTBI primer set with the Qiagen OneStep RT-PCR kit. TCRdb trimmed public reads at Q25 via fastp, called clones via MiXCR and kept in-frame beta chains. When rows share a CDR3 protein, they turn into one entry using the most common DNA and genes. For this sample the table gives approximately 740,000 distinct CDR3 sequences, of which roughly 15% were detected only once. The ten top clones hold about a tenth of the sample. Sequencing input: blood. Receptors were obtained from a young woman with Graves' hyperthyroidism.

V and J are TRBV27 and TRBJ1-4; tentatively, D is TRBD1 (5 bases). The CDR3 extends over 15 amino acids. With 5 bases removed from V and 7 bases from J, the gap between germline ends came to 17 bases. The V gene's germline CDR1 is MNHEY and CDR2 SMNVEV (reference sequence). The CDR3 coding sequence is TGTGCCAGCAGTCCGCGAGGGGCTGCGGGTGAAAAACTGTTTTTT. This codes for CASSPRGAAGEKLFF.

The chain is built from TRBV24-1 and TRBJ1-2; no definite D call. Germline lookup yields CDR1 KGHDR and CDR2 SFDVKD. CDR3 size: 12 residues. V dropped 3 bases and J dropped 7 bases, with 8 bases sitting between them. The CDR3 is CATSDDGFGYTF. The CDR3 DNA reads as TGTGCCACCAGTGATGATGGATTTGGCTACACCTTC.

The V call is TRBV15, the J call TRBJ2-2, with 7 bases fitting TRBD1. The V gene's germline CDR1 is LNHNV and CDR2 YYDKDF (reference sequence). The length of the CDR3 is 17 residues. With V trimmed by 1 base and J by 4 bases, 9 bases remained unmatched. The CDR3 DNA is TGTGCCACCAGCAGAGTTGCCGGGACAGTTCCCACCGGGGAGCTGTTTTTT. Translating gives CATSRVAGTVPTGELFF.

The table lists this clonotype with many counts. This chain uses TRBV7-8 with TRBJ2-7, with D perhaps assigned TRBD1 or TRBD2 (5 bases each). The ends were cut back, 5 bases at V and 4 bases at J, with 24 bases in the middle. The CDR3 sequence is 17 residues long. CDR1 SGHVS and CDR2 FQNEAQ come from the germline V gene. The CDR3 DNA reads TGTGCCAGCAGCCCCCGGGGTAGGGGCAGCGCAGTGTACGAGCAGTACTTC. It codes for CASSPRGRGSAVYEQYF.

This clonotype was counted at least ten times. J is TRBJ2-7 and V is TRBV30; the match to TRBD2 covers 12 bases. Per germline, CDR1 GTSNPN and CDR2 SVGIG (reference sequence). The CDR3 spans 14 residues. The V segment lost 4 bases and the J segment 1 base; nucleotides outside the gene matches: 2. DNA of the CDR3: TGTGCCTGGATGGGGACTAGCGGGTCCTACGAGCAGTACTTC. It translates to CAWMGTSGSYEQYF.

Many counts were recorded for this clonotype. The chain combines TRBV12-3 or TRBV12-4 with TRBJ2-7; TRBD1 agrees at 8 bases. This CDR3 has 15 amino acids. V lost 6 bases and J lost 3; bases outside the gene matches: 10. As DNA, the CDR3 is TGTGCCAGCAGCGACCGACAGGGGTTTGGCTACGAGCAGTACTTC. It encodes CASSDRQGFGYEQYF.

This rearrangement joins TRBV11-2 to TRBJ1-2; no clear D. V shed 6 bases and J shed 8 bases, with 10 bases lying between them. The CDR3 runs to 11 residues. Germline CDR1 SGHAT, CDR2 FQNNGV. Written as DNA, the CDR3 is TGTGCCAGCAGTCGGGCCCGGGGCTACACCTTC. Protein: CASSRARGYTF.

The chain links TRBV12-3 or TRBV12-4 to TRBJ1-1; 9 bases align to TRBD1. This CDR3 region has 15 residues. V lost 2 bases to trimming and J lost 3 bases; unmatched junction nucleotides: 4. In nucleotides, the CDR3 is TGTGCCAGCAGTTTACGACAGGGGGTGTACACTGAAGCTTTCTTT. This encodes CASSLRQGVYTEAFF.

This clonotype was detected many times. V usage is TRBV20-1 and J usage is TRBJ2-2; 9 bases fit TRBD2. The CDR3 is 18 amino acids. Losses at the gene ends were 1 base for V and 3 bases for J; bases not matched to a gene: 12. Per germline, CDR1 DFQATT and CDR2 SNEGSKA (reference sequence). The DNA for the CDR3 is TGCAGTGCTAGAGGCCCCCCCGGGCGGGAGGGTGACACCGGGGAGCTGTTTTTT. Protein: CSARGPPGREGDTGELFF.

This clonotype appeared a few times. This chain uses TRBV5-1 with TRBJ2-5; D possibly corresponds to TRBD1 (7 bases). The CDR3 has 16 amino acids. Trimming took off 4 bases at V and 0 bases at J, with 16 bases between the two ends. Germline V gene data show CDR1 as SGHRS and CDR2 as YFSETQ. The CDR3 loop reads CASSRFGGQYQETQYF. The CDR3, as DNA: TGCGCCAGCAGCCGGTTCGGGGGACAGTACCAAGAGACCCAGTACTTC. Filled out from reference TRBV5-1 and TRBJ2-5, the complete variable domain reads KAGVTQTPRYLIKTRGQQVTLSCSPISGHRSVSWYQQTPGQGLQFLFEYFSETQRNKGNFPGRFSGRQFSNSRSEMNVSTLELGDSALYLCASSRFGGQYQETQYFGPGTRLLVL.

The chain uses TRBV19 and TRBJ1-5; D is perhaps TRBD1 (6 bases). In germline, CDR1 is LNHDA, CDR2 SQIVND (reference sequence). V dropped 5 bases and J dropped 2 bases, with 16 bases sitting between them. The CDR3 spans 16 residues. DNA of the CDR3: TGTGCCAGTAGTGTATGGGGCCGGGGGCGCAATCAGCCCCAGCATTTT. Translation: CASSVWGRGRNQPQHF.

This clonotype occurred many times. The chain is built from TRBV7-8 and TRBJ2-5; possibly TRBD1 or TRBD2 for D (5 bases each). The CDR3 covers 15 residues. Germline CDR1 is SGHVS and CDR2 is FQNEAQ. The V end lost 5 bases, the J end lost 5 bases, and 18 bases lay between the germline ends. CDR3 region: CASSRPSTGDETQYF. CDR3 nucleotides: TGTGCCAGCAGCCGACCGTCTACCGGGGACGAGACCCAGTACTTC.

This clonotype was seen ten or more times. This sequence joins TRBV29-1 and TRBJ2-7; 11 nucleotides agree with TRBD1. V was pared by 3 bases and J by 4 bases, with 5 bases of the junction left unmatched. CDR3 length equals 14 residues. Germline CDR1 is SQVTM and CDR2 is ANQGSEA. CDR3 region: CSVEPGQGGYEQYF. The CDR3 nucleotides read TGCAGCGTTGAGCCGGGACAGGGGGGTTACGAGCAGTACTTC.

This clonotype has just a few counts. The chain uses TRBV13 and TRBJ2-3; D might be TRBD1 or TRBD2, each matching 5 bases. This CDR3 comprises 17 residues. Germline-derived CDR1 and CDR2 are PRHDT and FYEKMQ (reference sequence). V was shortened by 8 bases and J by 6 bases, with 27 bases between the two germline ends. DNA for the CDR3: TGTGCCAGCTTTAGTATGACAGCGGCAGAGAGTAAGGATACGCAGTATTTT. Translating gives CASFSMTAAESKDTQYF.

This clonotype was picked up many times. The rearrangement joins TRBV12-3 or TRBV12-4 to TRBJ2-5; 7 positions agree with TRBD1. Losses at the gene ends were 5 bases for V and 1 base for J; bases not matched to a gene: 4. This CDR3 contains 14 residues. This CDR3 reads CASSIHRGQETQYF. The DNA of the CDR3 is TGTGCCAGCAGTATACACAGGGGCCAAGAGACCCAGTACTTC.

This clonotype has a handful of counts. One end of the junction fails to match germline, which may point to a read error. V usage is TRBV7-7 and J usage is TRBJ2-5, with D unclear. Germline assignment: CDR1 SSHAT and CDR2 FNYEAQ (reference sequence). This CDR3 spans 13 amino acids. As DNA, the CDR3 is TGTGCTAGCAGCTCGCTACCGCAAGAGACCCAGTACTTC. This encodes CASSSLPQETQYF.

This clonotype came up a few times. The chain employs TRBV4-1 and TRBJ2-7; D is perhaps TRBD1 or TRBD2 (7 bases each). The CDR3 extends over 16 amino acids. The V gene's germline CDR1 is MGHRA and CDR2 YSYEKL. Trimming cost V 0 bases and J 0 bases, with 12 bases left between them. CDR3 nucleotide sequence: TGCGCCAGCAGCCAAGAGACAGGGAGGGCCTCCTACGAGCAGTACTTC. This sequence encodes CASSQETGRASYEQYF.

This rearrangement joins TRBV2 to TRBJ2-7; 9 nucleotides align to TRBD2. From germline, CDR1 is SNHLY and CDR2 FYNNEI. V lost 1 base, J lost 4 bases, and 5 bases stayed unmatched. The CDR3 spans 15 residues. The CDR3 loop reads CASSEEAAGGYEQYF. The CDR3 DNA reads as TGTGCCAGCAGTGAAGAGGCAGCGGGAGGTTACGAGCAGTACTTC.

The table lists this clonotype with a few counts. One base away lies a much larger clone, so this may be a sequencing read error. The J gene is TRBJ1-1, the V gene TRBV28; D is perhaps TRBD1 (5 bases). The germline V and J ends were trimmed by 11 bases and 1 base, with 11 bases remaining between them. This CDR3 contains 12 residues. Looked up from germline, CDR1 is MDHEN and CDR2 is SYDVKM. The DNA for the CDR3 is TGTGCCTGCACTGGGACGAACACTGAAGCTTTCTTT. It encodes CACTGTNTEAFF.

This rearrangement joins TRBV14 to TRBJ2-1, with D perhaps matching TRBD1 (6 bases). V lost 0 bases and J 5 bases, leaving 23 bases between the germline ends. Germline CDR1 SGHDN, CDR2 FVKESK. The CDR3 sequence is 19 residues long. The CDR3 bases are TGTGCCAGCAGCCAAGAGTGGGCAGGACAGAGCCCCCGGGACAATGAGCAGTTCTTC. This codes for CASSQEWAGQSPRDNEQFF. The variable domain in full, with the rest retrieved from reference TRBV14 and TRBJ2-1, is EAGVTQFPSHSVIEKGQTVTLRCDPISGHDNLYWYRRVMGKEIKFLLHFVKESKQDESGMPNNRFLAERTGGTYSTLKVQPAELEDSGVYFCASSQEWAGQSPRDNEQFFGPGTRLTVL.

This clonotype was seen a handful of times. This chain connects TRBV27 to TRBJ2-3; 9 positions agree with TRBD2. CDR1 is MNHEY, CDR2 SMNVEV, per germline (reference sequence). CDR3 size: 16 residues. The V segment lost 6 bases and the J segment 8 bases; nucleotides outside the gene matches: 15. The CDR3 region has the DNA TGTGCCAGCAGCGCCTGGCGGGAGGGAGGTAGACGTACGCAGTATTTT. Translated, it gives CASSAWREGGRRTQYF.

This clonotype was detected only a few times. The chain employs TRBV18 and TRBJ2-5; D is perhaps TRBD1 (5 bases). Germline assignment: CDR1 KGHSH and CDR2 LQKENI. The V end was cut by 0 bases, the J end by 4 bases, with 9 bases between. This CDR3 has 14 residues. This CDR3 is CASSPPHTGETQYF. The CDR3 DNA reads TGTGCCAGCTCACCACCTCACACAGGAGAGACCCAGTACTTC.

The rearrangement links TRBV7-3 to TRBJ2-2; 10 bases line up with TRBD2. Germline CDR1 reads SGHTA; CDR2 reads FQGTGA. Trimming removed 5 bases from V and 5 bases from J; junction bases left unmatched: 5. This CDR3 is built from 15 residues. CDR3 in amino acids: CASSEREGPTGELFF. The CDR3, as DNA: TGTGCCAGCAGCGAGCGGGAGGGCCCTACCGGGGAGCTGTTTTTT. The full variable domain, with the rest looked up from reference TRBV7-3 and TRBJ2-2, is GAGVSQTPSNKVTEKGKYVELRCDPISGHTALYWYRQSLGQGPEFLIYFQGTGAADDSGLPNDRFFAVRPEGSVSTLKIQRTERGDSAVYLCASSEREGPTGELFFGEGSRLTVL.

This clonotype showed up many times. This chain connects TRBV11-2 to TRBJ1-5; D is perhaps TRBD1 (5 bases). V lost 2 bases to trimming and J lost 2 bases, with 10 bases between them. Looked up from germline, CDR1 is SGHAT and CDR2 is FQNNGV. The CDR3 covers 15 residues. CDR3 protein: CASSLQGYGNQPQHF. CDR3 nucleotides: TGTGCCAGCAGCTTACAGGGATATGGCAATCAGCCCCAGCATTTT.

This clonotype showed up just a few times. The rearrangement links TRBV5-6 to TRBJ2-7; D is unclear. This CDR3 region has 14 residues. Germline CDR1 is SGHDT and CDR2 is YYEEEE. V was trimmed by 1 base and J by 2 bases, leaving 10 bases between them. CDR3 amino acids: CASSLMQLAYEQYF. CDR3 nucleotides: TGTGCCAGCAGCTTGATGCAGTTAGCCTACGAGCAGTACTTC.

This clonotype was seen many times. The chain combines TRBV18 with TRBJ1-1; tentatively, D is TRBD1 (6 bases). V was pared by 3 bases and J by 0 bases, with 11 bases between. Germline V CDR1 and CDR2: KGHSH, LQKENI. The CDR3 totals 15 residues. CDR3 DNA: TGTGCCAGCTCACCCAAGACAGGTTTGAACACTGAAGCTTTCTTT. Its protein is CASSPKTGLNTEAFF.

The V gene is TRBV20-1, the J gene TRBJ2-7; 7 nucleotides agree with TRBD2. The CDR3 is 15 amino acids. From germline, CDR1 is DFQATT and CDR2 SNEGSKA (reference sequence). V was clipped by 6 bases and J by 3 bases; unmatched bases: 14. DNA of the CDR3: TGCAGTGCCCGGGAAGCTGCGGGAGCAATCTACGAGCAGTACTTC. Translated, it gives CSAREAAGAIYEQYF.

This clonotype came up many times. The V gene is TRBV6-1, the J gene TRBJ2-7, with 10 bases matching TRBD2. Germline CDR1 reads MNHNS; CDR2 reads SASEGT. V lost 8 bases, J lost 3 bases, and 1 base stayed unmatched. The CDR3 consists of 12 residues. CDR3 protein: CASASGSYEQYF. The CDR3 DNA sequence: TGTGCCAGCGCTAGCGGGAGCTACGAGCAGTACTTC.

This clonotype was detected a few times. The chain couples TRBV12-5 to TRBJ2-7; 10 bases are a match to TRBD2. Unmatched junction bases numbered 15, after V lost 7 bases and J lost 6 bases. The CDR3 is made up of 16 amino acids. The germline gives CDR1 LGHNT, CDR2 FRNRAP. The CDR3 sequence is CASDSSPLAGSFEQYF. CDR3 DNA: TGTGCTAGTGATTCCTCCCCACTAGCGGGATCTTTCGAGCAGTACTTC.

This clonotype showed up many times. The chain links TRBV7-2 to TRBJ2-7; TRBD1 matches at 8 bases. Germline V CDR1 and CDR2: SGHTA, FQGNSA. V dropped 4 bases and J dropped 1; count of bases not matched to a gene: 9. The CDR3 spans 16 residues. In DNA, the CDR3 is TGTGCCAGCAGCTCCCAGGGGGCAGGTAGTTCCTACGAGCAGTACTTC. This sequence encodes CASSSQGAGSSYEQYF. Based on the CDR3 plus reference TRBV7-2 and TRBJ2-7, the full variable domain is GAGVSQSPSNKVTEKGKDVELRCDPISGHTALYWYRQSLGQGLEFLIYFQGNSAPDKSGLPSDRFSAERTGGSVSTLTIQRTQQEDSAVYLCASSSQGAGSSYEQYFGPGTRLTVT.

This clonotype was observed many times. The CDR3 loop is CASSSRLGIYNSPLHF. The CDR3 DNA reads TGTGCCAGCAGTTCTAGGTTGGGTATCTATAATTCACCCCTCCACTTT. V usage is TRBV6-1 and J usage is TRBJ1-6, with D unresolved. The CDR3 is 16 amino acids. V was pared by 5 bases and J by 3 bases, with 14 bases between. The V gene's germline CDR1 is MNHNS and CDR2 SASEGT.

Ten or more counts support this clonotype. The chain joins TRBV30 to TRBJ1-5; D uncertain. CDR3 size: 13 residues. The germline V and J ends were trimmed by 2 bases and 5 bases, with 10 bases remaining between them. Looked up from germline, CDR1 is GTSNPN and CDR2 is SVGIG (reference sequence). The CDR3 coding sequence is TGTGCCTGGAGTCAATTAGGGCATCAGCCCCAGCATTTT. Its translation: CAWSQLGHQPQHF.